This T cell receptor beta chain was identified during a study of radiation and T cells in renal cell carcinoma. This table comes from immunoSEQ multiplex PCR, and its TCRdb copy is limited to in-frame clones, with some not included. The sample lists just over 150,000 clones; over 80% were seen once. Germline V lookup: CDR1 SGHAT, CDR2 FQNNGV. Trimming removed 4 bases at V and 6 bases at J, with 16 bases between. The length of the CDR3 is 14 residues. The time point was: blood 2 weeks post-SBRT. Treatment: 15 Gy SBRT to primary tumor, nephrectomy 4 weeks later. The receptor's source is a woman in her forties or fifties with renal cell carcinoma. Source: blood, taken from a patient whose treatment included radiotherapy and nephrectomy. This chain joins TRBV11-2 and TRBJ2-7; perhaps D is TRBD1 or TRBD2 (6 bases each). DNA of the CDR3: TGTGCCAGCAGCTCGAGGGCCAAGGGGGGCGAGCAGTACTTC. Protein product: CASSSRAKGGEQYF.